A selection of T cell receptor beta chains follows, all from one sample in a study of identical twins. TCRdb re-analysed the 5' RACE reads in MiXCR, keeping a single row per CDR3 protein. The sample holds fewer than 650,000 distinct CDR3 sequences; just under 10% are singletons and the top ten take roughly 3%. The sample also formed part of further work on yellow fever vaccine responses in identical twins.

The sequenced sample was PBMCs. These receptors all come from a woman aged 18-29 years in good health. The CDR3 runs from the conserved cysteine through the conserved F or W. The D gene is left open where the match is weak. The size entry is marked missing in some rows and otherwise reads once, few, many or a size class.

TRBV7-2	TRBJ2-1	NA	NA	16	TGTGCCAGCAGCTACCGGACTTCCTTCTCCTACAATGAGCAGTTCTTC	CASSYRTSFSYNEQFF
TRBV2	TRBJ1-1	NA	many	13	TGTGCCAGCAGTGAACAGACGAACACTGAAGCTTTCTTT	CASSEQTNTEAFF
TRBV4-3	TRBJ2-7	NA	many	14	TGCGCCAGCAGCCAAGGGGGATCGTCCTACGAGCAGTACTTC	CASSQGGSSYEQYF
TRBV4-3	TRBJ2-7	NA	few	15	TGCGCCAGCAGCCAAGATCAGGATTTCTCCTACGAGCAGTACTTC	CASSQDQDFSYEQYF
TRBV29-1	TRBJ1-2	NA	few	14	TGCAGCGTTGATCGGGAAAGCATAAACTATGGCTACACCTTC	CSVDRESINYGYTF
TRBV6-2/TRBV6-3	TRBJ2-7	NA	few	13	TGTGCCAGCAGTTACGAACTGAAGTACGAGCAGTACTTC	CASSYELKYEQYF
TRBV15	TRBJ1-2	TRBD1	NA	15	TGTGCCACCAGGATCGACAGGGTTGGGAACTATGGCTACACCTTC	CATRIDRVGNYGYTF
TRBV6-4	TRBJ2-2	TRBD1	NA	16	TGTGCCAGCAGGGTATCTGCTGGACAGGACACCGGGGAGCTGTTTTTT	CASRVSAGQDTGELFF
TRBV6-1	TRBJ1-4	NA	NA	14	TGTGCCAGCAAGAGGAAGTTGGGTAATGAAAAACTGTTTTTT	CASKRKLGNEKLFF
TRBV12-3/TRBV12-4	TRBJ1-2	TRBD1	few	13	TGTGCCAGCAACCCGACAGGGAACTATGGCTACACCTTC	CASNPTGNYGYTF
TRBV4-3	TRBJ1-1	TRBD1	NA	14	TGCGCCAGCAGCCTCGGAGACAGGGGAATGCGAGCTTTCTTT	CASSLGDRGMRAFF
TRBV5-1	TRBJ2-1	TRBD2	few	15	TGCGCCAGCAGCTTGGGGACTAGCGGGATCGATGAGCAGTTCTTC	CASSLGTSGIDEQFF
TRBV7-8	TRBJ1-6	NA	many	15	TGTGCCAGCAGCTTAGTGGCGGCAGACAATTCACCCCTCCACTTT	CASSLVAADNSPLHF
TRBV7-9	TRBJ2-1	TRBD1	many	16	TGTGCCAGCAGCCCCACCGGGACAGAATCCTACAATGAGCAGTTCTTC	CASSPTGTESYNEQFF
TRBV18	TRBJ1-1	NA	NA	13	TGTGCCAGCTCACCACTGGAGTACACTGAAGCTTTCTTT	CASSPLEYTEAFF
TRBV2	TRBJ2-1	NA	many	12	TGTGCCAGCAGTGAATACGGGAATGAGCAGTTCTTC	CASSEYGNEQFF
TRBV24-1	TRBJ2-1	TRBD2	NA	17	TGTGCCACCAGTGAGACTCCGGGACTAGCGGGGTCCAATGAGCAGTTCTTC	CATSETPGLAGSNEQFF
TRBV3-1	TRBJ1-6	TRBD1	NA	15	TGTGCCAGCAGCCCGCGCCAGGGGGGAGGTTCACCCCTCCACTTT	CASSPRQGGGSPLHF
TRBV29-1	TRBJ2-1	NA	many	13	TGCAGCGTCGTTAACCCAGGTTACAATGAGCAGTTCTTC	CSVVNPGYNEQFF
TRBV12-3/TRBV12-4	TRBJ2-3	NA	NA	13	TGTGCCAGCAGGGGTGGAAATACAGATACGCAGTATTTT	CASRGGNTDTQYF
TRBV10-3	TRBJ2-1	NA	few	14	TGTGCCATCAATGGACGGAGCTCCTACAATGAGCAGTTCTTC	CAINGRSSYNEQFF
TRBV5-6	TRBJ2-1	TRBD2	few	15	TGTGCCAGCAGCACCCGACTAGCGGCCAGATATGAGCAGTTCTTC	CASSTRLAARYEQFF
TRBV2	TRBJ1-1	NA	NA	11	TGTGCCGTCGATATCCTCACTGAAGCTTTCTTT	CAVDILTEAFF
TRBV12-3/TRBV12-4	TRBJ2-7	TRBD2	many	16	TGTGCCAGCAGTCTTTTTGTGGGGGGGGTACTCCACGAGCAGTACTTC	CASSLFVGGVLHEQYF
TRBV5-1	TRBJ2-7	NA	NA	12	TGCGCCAGCAGCTGGGACGGACTCACGCAGTACTTC	CASSWDGLTQYF
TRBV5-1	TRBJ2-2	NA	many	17	TGCGCCAGCAGCTTACTACCTAGCCCTGGAGACACCGGGGAGCTGTTTTTT	CASSLLPSPGDTGELFF
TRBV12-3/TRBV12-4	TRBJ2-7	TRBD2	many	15	TGTGCCAGCACACTGGGACTAGCGGGGTTCTACGAGCAGTACTTC	CASTLGLAGFYEQYF
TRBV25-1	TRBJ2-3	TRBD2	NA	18	TGTGCCAGCAGTAATTGGCTAGCGGGGGGCCCTAGCACAGATACGCAGTATTTT	CASSNWLAGGPSTDTQYF
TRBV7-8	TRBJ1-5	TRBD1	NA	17	TGTGCCAGCAGCTTAGTGTTAGGACAGGGAAGCAATCAGCCCCAGCATTTT	CASSLVLGQGSNQPQHF
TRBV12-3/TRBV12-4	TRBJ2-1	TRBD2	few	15	TGTGCCAGCAGCCCAAGCGGGACGACCTACAATGAGCAGTTCTTC	CASSPSGTTYNEQFF
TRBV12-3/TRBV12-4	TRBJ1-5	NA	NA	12	TGTGCCAGCAGTTTCCCGTATCAGCCCCAGCATTTT	CASSFPYQPQHF